This T cell receptor (beta chain) is from a study of T-cell memory formation after mild COVID-19. The junction had 8 bases not matched to a gene; V was cut back by 5 bases and J by 5 bases. Germline V CDR1 and CDR2: SEHNR, FQNEAQ (reference sequence). The CDR3 contains 14 residues. Study observations and caveats: The SARS-CoV-2 specificity of second-wave clones reaching peak at day 37 remained unverified. Shrinking CD4+ clones resided mostly in CM and EM, and CD8+ ones in EMRA.

TCRdb fed the 5' RACE reads into MiXCR, producing one record per CDR3 protein. The repertoire holds more than 300,000 distinct CDR3 sequences, with 20% to 25% as singletons. As for this clonotype: Its antigen remains unidentified.

The chain is built from TRBV7-9 and TRBJ1-2; the match to TRBD1 covers 7 bases. Sequencing was carried out using PBMCs or a T cell subset sorted from them (not recorded which). The origin of this receptor is a man aged 18 to 35 who had mild COVID-19 (a few samples of this study predate the infection). Cell type and time point are not known. The CDR3 DNA is TGTGCCAGCAGCGACCGGGACAGAGTTTATGGCTACACCTTC. It specifies CASSDRDRVYGYTF.